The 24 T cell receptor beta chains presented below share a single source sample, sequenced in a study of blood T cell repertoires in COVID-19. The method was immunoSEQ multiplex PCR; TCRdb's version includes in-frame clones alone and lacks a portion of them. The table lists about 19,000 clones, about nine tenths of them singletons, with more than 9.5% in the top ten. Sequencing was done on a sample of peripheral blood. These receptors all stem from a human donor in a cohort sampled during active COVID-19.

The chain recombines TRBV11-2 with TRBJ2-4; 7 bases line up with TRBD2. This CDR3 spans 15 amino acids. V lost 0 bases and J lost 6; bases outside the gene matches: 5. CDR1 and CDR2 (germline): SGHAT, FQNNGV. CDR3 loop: CASSLEASGINIQYF. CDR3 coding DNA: TGTGCCAGCAGCTTAGAGGCTAGCGGAATAAACATTCAGTACTTC.

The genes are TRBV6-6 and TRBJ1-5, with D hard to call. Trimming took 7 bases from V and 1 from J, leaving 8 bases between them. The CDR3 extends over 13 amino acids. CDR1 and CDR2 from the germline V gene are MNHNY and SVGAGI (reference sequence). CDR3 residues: CASTPRSNQPQHF. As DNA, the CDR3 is TGTGCCAGCACGCCTAGGAGCAATCAGCCCCAGCATTTT.

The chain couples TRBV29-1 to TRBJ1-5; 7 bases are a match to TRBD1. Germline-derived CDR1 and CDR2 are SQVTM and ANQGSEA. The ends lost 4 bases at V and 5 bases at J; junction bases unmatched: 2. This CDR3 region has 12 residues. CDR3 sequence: CSVGDRDQPQHF. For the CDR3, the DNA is TGCAGCGTTGGAGACAGGGATCAGCCCCAGCATTTT.

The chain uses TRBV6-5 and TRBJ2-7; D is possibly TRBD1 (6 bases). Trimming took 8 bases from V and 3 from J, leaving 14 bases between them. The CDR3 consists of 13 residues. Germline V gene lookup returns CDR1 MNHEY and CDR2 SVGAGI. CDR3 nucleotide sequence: TGTGCCAGCGGGGGACATGATATCTACGAGCAGTACTTC. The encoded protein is CASGGHDIYEQYF.

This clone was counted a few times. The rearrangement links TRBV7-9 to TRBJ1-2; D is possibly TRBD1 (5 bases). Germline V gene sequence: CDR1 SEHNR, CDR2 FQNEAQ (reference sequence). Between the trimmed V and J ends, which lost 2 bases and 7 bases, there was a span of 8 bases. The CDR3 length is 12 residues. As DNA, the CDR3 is TGTGCCAGCAGCTTAAAAGGGGCTGGCTACACCTTC. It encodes CASSLKGAGYTF.

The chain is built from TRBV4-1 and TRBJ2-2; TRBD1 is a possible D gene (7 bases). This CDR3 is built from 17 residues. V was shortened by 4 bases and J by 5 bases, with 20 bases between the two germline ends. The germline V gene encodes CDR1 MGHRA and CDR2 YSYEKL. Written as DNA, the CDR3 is TGCGCCAGCAGCCCAAGGGGAATACAGGGGAGGACCGGGGAGCTGTTTTTT. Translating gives CASSPRGIQGRTGELFF.

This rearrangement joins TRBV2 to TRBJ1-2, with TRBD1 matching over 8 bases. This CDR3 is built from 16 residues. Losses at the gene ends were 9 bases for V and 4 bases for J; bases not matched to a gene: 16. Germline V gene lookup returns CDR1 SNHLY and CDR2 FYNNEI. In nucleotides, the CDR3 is TGTGCCAGTAAAGGACAGGGCACTTTCCTGGGCTATGGCTACACCTTC. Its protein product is CASKGQGTFLGYGYTF.

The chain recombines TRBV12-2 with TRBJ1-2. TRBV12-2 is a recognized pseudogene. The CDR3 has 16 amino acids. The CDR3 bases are TGTGCAAGTCGCTTAGTTGTGCCTGGGGGGGGATCCGGCTACACCTTC. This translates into CASRLVVPGGGSGYTF.

Here the CDR3 reads CASSLGASEFREQFF. The CDR3 DNA sequence: TGTGCCAGCAGCTTGGGTGCTAGCGAGTTTCGTGAGCAGTTCTTC. This chain joins TRBV5-4 and TRBJ2-1; tentative D call: TRBD2 (6 bases). The germline V gene encodes CDR1 SGHNT and CDR2 YYREEE (reference sequence). The CDR3 extends over 15 amino acids. The V end was cut by 0 bases, the J end by 9 bases, with 16 bases between.

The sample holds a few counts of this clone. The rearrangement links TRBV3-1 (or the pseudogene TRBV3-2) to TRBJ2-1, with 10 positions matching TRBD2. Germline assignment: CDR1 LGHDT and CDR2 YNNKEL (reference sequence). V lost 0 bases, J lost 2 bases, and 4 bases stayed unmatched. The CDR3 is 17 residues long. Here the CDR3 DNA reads TGTGCCAGCAGCCAAGAAGCGGGGGGGCTTACCTACAATGAGCAGTTCTTC. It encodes CASSQEAGGLTYNEQFF.

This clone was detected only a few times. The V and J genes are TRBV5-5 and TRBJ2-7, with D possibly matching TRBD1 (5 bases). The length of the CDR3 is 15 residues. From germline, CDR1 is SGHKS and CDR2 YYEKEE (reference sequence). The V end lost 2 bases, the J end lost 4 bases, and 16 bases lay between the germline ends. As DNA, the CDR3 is TGTGCCAGCAGCTTTAGTCAAGGGGTCCTATACGAGCAGTACTTC. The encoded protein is CASSFSQGVLYEQYF.

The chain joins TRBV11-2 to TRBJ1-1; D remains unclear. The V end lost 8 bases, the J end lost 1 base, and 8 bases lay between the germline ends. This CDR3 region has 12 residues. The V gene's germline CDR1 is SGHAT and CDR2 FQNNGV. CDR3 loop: CASEEQNTEAFF. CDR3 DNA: TGTGCCAGCGAAGAACAGAACACTGAAGCTTTCTTT.

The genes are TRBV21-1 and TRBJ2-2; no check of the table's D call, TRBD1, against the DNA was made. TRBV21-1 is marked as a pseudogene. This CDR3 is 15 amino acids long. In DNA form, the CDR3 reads TGTGCCAGCAGCAAGCAACAGGGGGATTCCGGGGAGCTGTTTTTT. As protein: CASSKQQGDSGELFF.

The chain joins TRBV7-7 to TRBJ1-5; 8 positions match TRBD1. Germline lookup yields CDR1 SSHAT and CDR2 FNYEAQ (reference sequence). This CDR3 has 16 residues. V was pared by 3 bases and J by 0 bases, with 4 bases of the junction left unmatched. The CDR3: CASSLDRAYSNQPQHF. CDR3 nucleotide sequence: TGTGCCAGCAGCTTGGACAGGGCGTATAGCAATCAGCCCCAGCATTTT. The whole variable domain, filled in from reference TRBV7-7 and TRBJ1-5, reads GAGVSQSPRYKVTKRGQDVTLRCDPISSHATLYWYQQALGQGPEFLTYFNYEAQPDKSGLPSDRFSAERPEGSISTLTIQRTEQRDSAMYRCASSLDRAYSNQPQHFGDGTRLSIL.

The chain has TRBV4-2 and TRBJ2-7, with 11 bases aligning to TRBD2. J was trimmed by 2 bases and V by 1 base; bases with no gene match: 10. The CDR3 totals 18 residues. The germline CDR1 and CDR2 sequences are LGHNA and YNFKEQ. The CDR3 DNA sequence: TGTGCCAGCAGCCAAGCGGCTACTAGCGGGGGACTACCCTACGAGCAGTACTTC. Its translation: CASSQAATSGGLPYEQYF.

CDR3 sequence (DNA): TGCGCCGTCGGGGGGCTTAACACTGAAGCTTTCTTT. Translating it yields CAVGGLNTEAFF. V and J are TRBV29-1 and TRBJ1-1; the D gene is possibly TRBD1 (6 bases). Germline V lookup: CDR1 SQVTM, CDR2 ANQGSEA. The CDR3 length is 12 residues.

The CDR3 reads CASSLGRADTQYF. CDR3 nucleotides: TGTGCCAGCAGCTTAGGACGAGCGGATACGCAGTATTTT. V gene TRBV7-2 combines with J gene TRBJ2-3; D gene ambiguous. The CDR3 length is 13 residues. The germline CDR1 and CDR2 sequences are SGHTA and FQGNSA. V was cut by 1 base and J by 6 bases, with 8 bases left in between.

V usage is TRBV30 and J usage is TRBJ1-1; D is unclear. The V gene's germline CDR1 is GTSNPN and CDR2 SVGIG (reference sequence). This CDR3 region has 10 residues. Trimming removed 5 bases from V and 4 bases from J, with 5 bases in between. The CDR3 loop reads CAWRGTEAFF. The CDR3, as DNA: TGTGCCTGGCGGGGCACTGAAGCTTTCTTT.

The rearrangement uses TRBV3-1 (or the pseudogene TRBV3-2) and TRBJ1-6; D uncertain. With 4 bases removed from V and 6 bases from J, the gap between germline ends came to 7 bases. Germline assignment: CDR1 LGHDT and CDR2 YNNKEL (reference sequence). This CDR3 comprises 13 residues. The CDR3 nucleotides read TGTGCCAGCAGCCCAATCGGTAATTCACCCCTCCACTTT. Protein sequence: CASSPIGNSPLHF.

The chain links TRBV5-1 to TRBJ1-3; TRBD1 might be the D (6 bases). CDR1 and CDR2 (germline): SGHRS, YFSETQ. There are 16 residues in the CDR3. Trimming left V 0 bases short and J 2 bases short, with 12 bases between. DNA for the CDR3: TGCGCCAGCAGCTTGGAGGGGGGGCGTACTGGAAACACCATATATTTT. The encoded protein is CASSLEGGRTGNTIYF. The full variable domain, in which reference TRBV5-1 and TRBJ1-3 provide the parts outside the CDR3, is KAGVTQTPRYLIKTRGQQVTLSCSPISGHRSVSWYQQTPGQGLQFLFEYFSETQRNKGNFPGRFSGRQFSNSRSEMNVSTLELGDSALYLCASSLEGGRTGNTIYFGEGSWLTVV.

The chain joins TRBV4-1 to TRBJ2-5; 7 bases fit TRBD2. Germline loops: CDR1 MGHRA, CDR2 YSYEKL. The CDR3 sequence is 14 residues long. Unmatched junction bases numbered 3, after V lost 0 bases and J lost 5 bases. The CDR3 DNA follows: TGCGCCAGCAGCCAAGAGGGGGAGGGGGAGACCCAGTACTTC. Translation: CASSQEGEGETQYF.

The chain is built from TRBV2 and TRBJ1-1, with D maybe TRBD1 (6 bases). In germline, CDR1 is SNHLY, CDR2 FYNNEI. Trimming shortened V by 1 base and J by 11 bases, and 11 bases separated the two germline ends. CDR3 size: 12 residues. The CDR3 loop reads CASSEGKGGAFF. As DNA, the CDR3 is TGTGCCAGCAGTGAAGGGAAAGGGGGTGCTTTCTTT.

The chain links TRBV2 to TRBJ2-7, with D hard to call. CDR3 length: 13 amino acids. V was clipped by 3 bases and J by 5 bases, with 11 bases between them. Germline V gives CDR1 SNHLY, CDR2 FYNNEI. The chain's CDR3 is CASSDNFFDEQYF. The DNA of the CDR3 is TGTGCCAGCAGTGATAATTTCTTTGACGAGCAGTACTTC.

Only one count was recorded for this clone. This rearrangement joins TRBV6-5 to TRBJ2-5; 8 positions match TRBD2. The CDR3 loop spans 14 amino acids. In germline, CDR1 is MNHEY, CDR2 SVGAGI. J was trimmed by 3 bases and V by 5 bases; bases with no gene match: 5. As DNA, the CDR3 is TGTGCCAGCAGTACCGGACTAGCTAAAGAGACCCAGTACTTC. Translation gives CASSTGLAKETQYF.